This TCR beta chain comes out of a study of beta chain features in type 1 diabetes. General study results and limits: Moderate yet significant TCRB CDR3 shortening was seen in Type 1 diabetes patients in all four CD4+ subsets. Insertions at VDJ junctions were less frequent in type 1 diabetes patients. These patients also deleted more nucleotides at the same junctions.

A few counts support this clone. Its antigen is currently unknown. TCRB transcripts that were expressed got sequenced, as all of the isolated RNA had been reverse transcribed. Clones were read by immunoSEQ multiplex PCR, and TCRdb kept only the in-frame ones, dropping some. Of roughly 160,000 clones listed, 8% to 8.5% are singletons. Germline assignment: CDR1 SEHNR and CDR2 FQNEAQ (reference sequence). The V end lost 2 bases, the J end lost 5 bases, and 6 bases lay between the germline ends. The CDR3 runs 12 residues. J is TRBJ2-5 and V is TRBV7-9; D might be TRBD2 (5 bases). This TCR derives from a woman younger than 30 with type 1 diabetes. Sequencing input: central memory CD4+ T cells from blood. CDR3 in amino acids: CASSLIAETQYF. DNA for the CDR3: TGTGCCAGCAGCTTAATAGCGGAGACCCAGTACTTC.